One and the same sample provided the 24 T cell receptor beta chains below, sequenced in a study of shared clonotypes between healthy human individuals. Repertoires were generated with immunoSEQ multiplex PCR, while TCRdb's copy carries only in-frame clones and drops some. The sample consists of roughly 2.1 million clones, about 93% of them appearing once. Terminally differentiated effector memory CD45RA+ cells were excluded by CCR7 positive selection of CD45RO-negative cells. Sequenced material: naive CD8+ T cells from PBMCs. Receptors were obtained from a man between 18 and 29 years old in good health. Some clones in this sample may be carry-over from other donors' samples.

The CDR3 loop is CASSLPRYSTEAFF. For the CDR3, the DNA is TGTGCCAGCAGTCTCCCTCGCTACTCGACTGAAGCTTTCTTT. The V and J genes are TRBV28 and TRBJ1-1; D is uncertain. This CDR3 has 14 amino acids. Trimming took 5 bases from V and 5 from J, leaving 15 bases between them. Germline V gene sequence: CDR1 MDHEN, CDR2 SYDVKM.

The count of this clone is one. The CDR3 DNA reads TGTGCCAGCAGCTTAGGTCTAGCTAACTCCTACGAGCAGTACTTC. Protein sequence: CASSLGLANSYEQYF. The chain is built from TRBV7-2 and TRBJ2-7, with D possibly TRBD2 on 5 matching bases. CDR1 and CDR2 from the germline V gene are SGHTA and FQGNSA. V dropped 1 base and J dropped 0 bases, with 10 bases sitting between them. The CDR3 length is 15 residues.

The rearrangement uses TRBV6-6 and TRBJ2-3; no definite D call. Trimming took off 0 bases at V and 5 bases at J, with 6 bases between the two ends. The CDR3 contains 13 residues. The V gene's germline CDR1 is MNHNY and CDR2 SVGAGI (reference sequence). CDR3: CASSYSGRDTQYF. The CDR3 region has the DNA TGTGCCAGCAGTTACTCGGGCCGAGATACGCAGTATTTT.

The J gene is TRBJ2-3, the V gene TRBV7-9, with 9 bases identical to TRBD2. The germline CDR1 and CDR2 sequences are SEHNR and FQNEAQ (reference sequence). V lost 5 bases to trimming and J lost 4 bases; unmatched junction nucleotides: 10. The CDR3 has 16 amino acids. This CDR3 reads CASSQRHLAGADTQYF. The CDR3 DNA follows: TGTGCCAGCAGCCAGAGGCACTTAGCGGGGGCAGATACGCAGTATTTT.

The chain carries TRBV19 and TRBJ2-1, with D unresolved. Trimming took off 4 bases at V and 8 bases at J, with 15 bases between the two ends. CDR1 and CDR2 from the germline V gene are LNHDA and SQIVND (reference sequence). The CDR3 runs 14 residues. This chain's CDR3 is CASSTRVSWDEQFF. In DNA, the CDR3 is TGTGCCAGTAGTACCCGTGTCTCCTGGGATGAGCAGTTCTTC.

The rearrangement joins TRBV19 to TRBJ2-1; D remains ambiguous. Germline CDR1 LNHDA, CDR2 SQIVND (reference sequence). CDR3 length: 13 amino acids. V was shortened by 3 bases and J by 10 bases, with 13 bases between the two germline ends. The CDR3 loop reads CASSMVPAREQFF. CDR3 nucleotide sequence: TGTGCCAGTAGTATGGTTCCAGCGCGAGAGCAGTTCTTC.

The chain recombines TRBV10-3 with TRBJ1-5; the D is unclear. This CDR3 has 15 residues. The V end lost 2 bases, the J end lost 1 base, and 9 bases lay between the germline ends. Per germline, CDR1 ENHRY and CDR2 SYGVKD. CDR3: CAISEVGPSNQPQHF. CDR3 in DNA: TGTGCCATCAGTGAGGTCGGACCGAGCAATCAGCCCCAGCATTTT.

The CDR3 sequence: CASTRTGTSTGELFF. DNA for the CDR3: TGTGCCAGCACCCGGACAGGGACAAGTACCGGGGAGCTGTTTTTT. The chain links TRBV9 to TRBJ2-2; 8 positions agree with TRBD1. The CDR3 runs to 15 residues. Germline V CDR1 and CDR2: SGDLS, YYNGEE. The V and J ends lost 6 bases and 5 bases, in that order; junction bases with no gene match: 9.

The chain uses TRBV6-6 and TRBJ2-7, with 8 bases identical to TRBD1. Losses at the gene ends were 6 bases for V and 2 bases for J; bases not matched to a gene: 9. CDR1 and CDR2 from the germline V gene are MNHNY and SVGAGI (reference sequence). The CDR3 runs to 15 residues. Written as DNA, the CDR3 is TGTGCCAGCAGACAGACCGGGACAGGCACCTACGAGCAGTACTTC. It is translated as CASRQTGTGTYEQYF.

The chain joins TRBV6-5 to TRBJ2-7, with 11 bases matching TRBD1. V shed 5 bases and J 6 bases; nucleotides not matched to a gene: 6. Germline V gives CDR1 MNHEY, CDR2 SVGAGI. CDR3 length: 14 amino acids. The CDR3: CASSLRDRGVEQYF. The CDR3 nucleotides read TGTGCCAGCAGTCTCCGGGACAGGGGGGTCGAGCAGTACTTC.

The rearrangement links TRBV7-8 to TRBJ2-7, with D perhaps assigned TRBD1 or TRBD2 (5 bases each). The CDR3 is made up of 18 amino acids. The germline gives CDR1 SGHVS, CDR2 FQNEAQ. Trimming removed 6 bases at V and 0 bases at J, with 24 bases between. CDR3 nucleotides: TGTGCCAGCAGTCGTAGTCGTTCGGGGACGGAGAGCTCCTACGAGCAGTACTTC. Translating it yields CASSRSRSGTESSYEQYF.

This chain links TRBV6-5 with TRBJ1-1, with D hard to call. Germline loops: CDR1 MNHEY, CDR2 SVGAGI. V was shortened by 7 bases and J by 6 bases, with 12 bases between the two germline ends. This CDR3 spans 12 amino acids. In DNA, the CDR3 is TGTGCCAGCAACCCCCCTCACGCTGAAGCTTTCTTT. Its translation: CASNPPHAEAFF.

This sequence joins TRBV2 and TRBJ2-7; D gene uncertain. Germline V CDR1 and CDR2: SNHLY, FYNNEI. The CDR3 is 15 amino acids. V was pared by 4 bases and J by 5 bases, with 18 bases between. In DNA, the CDR3 is TGTGCCAGCAGTGCCCAATCCACCTATTACGACGAGCAGTACTTC. Protein: CASSAQSTYYDEQYF.

J is TRBJ1-2 and V is TRBV19; perhaps TRBD1 as D (5 bases). There are 14 residues in the CDR3. CDR1 is LNHDA and CDR2 is SQIVND in the germline V gene (reference sequence). With 7 bases removed from V and 3 bases from J, the gap between germline ends came to 15 bases. The CDR3 DNA is TGTGCCAGTATGCGGGCGGGACTTGACTATGGCTACACCTTC. Translated, it gives CASMRAGLDYGYTF.

This clone appeared a single time. The J gene is TRBJ2-3, the V gene TRBV9; D perhaps matches TRBD1 (6 bases). The V end lost 2 bases, the J end lost 0 bases, and 19 bases lay between the germline ends. Germline loops: CDR1 SGDLS, CDR2 YYNGEE. The CDR3 is made up of 18 amino acids. The CDR3 sequence is CASSVDASGVRSTDTQYF. CDR3 sequence (DNA): TGTGCCAGCAGCGTGGACGCCTCAGGGGTACGTAGCACAGATACGCAGTATTTT. Combining the CDR3 with reference TRBV9 and TRBJ2-3 gives the whole variable domain DSGVTQTPKHLITATGQRVTLRCSPRSGDLSVYWYQQSLDQGLQFLIQYYNGEERAKGNILERFSAQQFPDLHSELNLSSLELGDSALYFCASSVDASGVRSTDTQYFGPGTRLTVL.

This clone has more than one count but fewer than ten. The genes are TRBV7-9 and TRBJ1-2, with D unclear. Germline V gene lookup returns CDR1 SEHNR and CDR2 FQNEAQ (reference sequence). There are 13 residues in the CDR3. V was pared by 5 bases and J by 6 bases, with 13 bases between. The CDR3 loop is CASSRPGVHGYTF. CDR3 DNA: TGTGCCAGCAGCCGTCCTGGGGTCCATGGCTACACCTTC. Complete variable domain (other parts from reference TRBV7-9 and TRBJ1-2): DTGVSQNPRHKITKRGQNVTFRCDPISEHNRLYWYRQTLGQGPEFLTYFQNEAQLEKSRLLSDRFSAERPKGSFSTLEIQRTEQGDSAMYLCASSRPGVHGYTFGSGTRLTVV.

This clone was observed a few times. The rearrangement uses TRBV10-3 and TRBJ1-1, with no clear D. This CDR3 is 14 amino acids long. V was trimmed by 2 bases and J by 1 base, leaving 8 bases between them. The germline V gene has CDR1 ENHRY and CDR2 SYGVKD. CDR3 loop: CAISEIAQNTEAFF. The DNA of the CDR3 is TGTGCCATCAGTGAGATAGCGCAGAACACTGAAGCTTTCTTT.

The chain employs TRBV7-6 and TRBJ2-2; D is uncertain. This CDR3 is 11 amino acids long. The germline gives CDR1 SGHVS, CDR2 FNYEAQ. Trimming took 1 base from V and 10 from J, leaving 4 bases between them. This chain's CDR3 is CASSLGPELFF. CDR3 nucleotide sequence: TGTGCCAGCAGCTTAGGCCCGGAGCTGTTTTTT.

The chain employs TRBV4-1 and TRBJ2-7; 8 nucleotides align to TRBD2. In germline, CDR1 is MGHRA, CDR2 YSYEKL. This CDR3 has 16 amino acids. The junction had 7 bases not matched to a gene; V was cut back by 1 base and J by 2 bases. In DNA form, the CDR3 reads TGCGCCAGCAGCCAAGGGGCGGGAGCGGGGGCCTACGAGCAGTACTTC. This encodes CASSQGAGAGAYEQYF.

J is TRBJ2-7 and V is TRBV7-2; TRBD1 or TRBD2 may be the D gene (5 bases each). Trimming left V 5 bases short and J 6 bases short, with 17 bases between. The CDR3 runs to 14 residues. Per the germline V gene, CDR1 is SGHTA and CDR2 is FQGNSA. CDR3 coding DNA: TGTGCCAGCAGCGTCGGGACGGATTCCCGCGAGCAGTACTTC. It yields the protein CASSVGTDSREQYF.

The chain links TRBV5-1 to TRBJ2-7; the D gene is possibly TRBD2 (6 bases). The germline V gene has CDR1 SGHRS and CDR2 YFSETQ. Deletions cut 0 bases from V and 1 base from J, with 11 bases between. The CDR3 totals 15 residues. CDR3 protein: CASSLEGTLSYEQYF. The CDR3 DNA follows: TGCGCCAGCAGCTTGGAAGGGACTTTGTCCTACGAGCAGTACTTC.

In its sample, this clone was seen once. The chain is built from TRBV2 and TRBJ2-3; D not certain. V lost 10 bases and J lost 2, with 7 bases in between. Germline V gives CDR1 SNHLY, CDR2 FYNNEI. This CDR3 has 11 amino acids. The CDR3 sequence: CAIDTTDTQYF. The CDR3 nucleotides are TGTGCCATAGATACCACAGATACGCAGTATTTT.

As to this clone: The sample contains more than one DNA sequence encoding this CDR3. The chain joins TRBV7-6 to TRBJ1-3; D is unresolved. The CDR3 has 13 residues. The V end was cut by 5 bases, the J end by 2 bases, with 7 bases between. Germline assignment: CDR1 SGHVS and CDR2 FNYEAQ. The CDR3 reads CASSPRPGNTIYF. The CDR3 region has the DNA TGTGCCAGCAGCCCCCGGCCTGGAAACACCATATATTTT.

As for this clone: Other DNA sequences in the same sample also yield this CDR3. The CDR3 is CATSPRDSSYEQYF. The CDR3 nucleotides are TGTGCCACCAGCCCTCGGGACAGCTCCTACGAGCAGTACTTC. The chain has TRBV15 and TRBJ2-7, with TRBD1 identical over 7 bases. The CDR3 is made up of 14 amino acids. J was trimmed by 0 bases and V by 5 bases; bases with no gene match: 4. CDR1 is LNHNV and CDR2 is YYDKDF in the germline V gene (reference sequence).